Listed below are T cell receptor beta chains from one sample, sequenced in a study of blood T cell repertoires in COVID-19. Sequencing used immunoSEQ multiplex PCR; TCRdb keeps in-frame clones, though not all of them. The repertoire holds about 45,000 clones, with approximately 86% as singletons. Sequencing was done on a sample of peripheral blood. The receptors were sampled from a man in his fifties or sixties with active COVID-19. The CDR3 runs from the conserved cysteine through the conserved F or W. Fields, in order: CDR3 length, clone size, V gene, J gene, D gene, CDR3 DNA, CDR3 protein. D genes are given only for firm matches. The size of a clone is reported for some rows only, either as once, few or many, or as a class for expanded clones.

15	once	TRBV5-6	TRBJ1-1	-	TGTGCCAGCAGCTTGGCGGGGCGGGAGAACACTGAAGCTTTCTTT	CASSLAGRENTEAFF
12	-	TRBV7-9	TRBJ1-1	-	TGTGCCAGCAGCTCCCTGGGGGGAGTAGCTTTCTTT	CASSSLGGVAFF
15	-	TRBV2	TRBJ2-7	TRBD2	TGTGCCAGCAGTGATCCCACTAGCGGGGGCTACGAGCAGTACTTC	CASSDPTSGGYEQYF
12	-	TRBV6-5	TRBJ2-1	-	TGTGCCAGCACAGGGTTTAGCAATGAGCAGTTCTTC	CASTGFSNEQFF
11	-	TRBV5-6	TRBJ2-7	-	TGTGCCAGCAGCTTGGCGAGCGAGCAGTACTTC	CASSLASEQYF
15	-	TRBV14	TRBJ2-1	-	TGTGCCAGCAGCCAAGTATTAGGGGGATACAATGAGCAGTTCTTC	CASSQVLGGYNEQFF
15	-	TRBV11-1	TRBJ1-6	-	TGTGCCAGCAGCTCCTACGGTGTTAGTGATTCACCCCTCCACTTT	CASSSYGVSDSPLHF
14	-	TRBV9	TRBJ2-7	-	TGTGCCAGCAGCGTTACGGTTAGCTCCTACGAGCAGTACTTC	CASSVTVSSYEQYF
13	-	TRBV5-6	TRBJ2-7	TRBD1	TGTGCCAGCAGCTTGACCACAGGGGACGAGCAGTACTTC	CASSLTTGDEQYF
13	-	TRBV3-1/TRBV3-2	TRBJ1-4	TRBD1	TGTGCCAGCAGCCAACAGGGGGCGGGAAAACTGTTTTTT	CASSQQGAGKLFF
15	-	TRBV6-6	TRBJ1-2	-	TGTGCCAGCAGTTACGCCAACAGGGATCAGGATGGCTACACCTTC	CASSYANRDQDGYTF
15	-	TRBV9	TRBJ2-3	TRBD2	TGTGCCAGCAGCGTGCGGGGGGGAATCACAGATACGCAGTATTTT	CASSVRGGITDTQYF
15	-	TRBV9	TRBJ1-3	TRBD1	TGTGCCAGCAGCGCCAGACAGGGTGATGGAAACACCATATATTTT	CASSARQGDGNTIYF
15	-	TRBV5-1	TRBJ1-4	TRBD1	TGCGCCAGCAGCTTGGCCCCAGGGGGAGTCGAAAAACTGTTTTTT	CASSLAPGGVEKLFF
16	-	TRBV28	TRBJ2-5	TRBD2	TGTGCCAGCAGTTTTGTACTAGCGGGGCCCCAAGAGACCCAGTACTTC	CASSFVLAGPQETQYF
16	few	TRBV19	TRBJ1-6	-	TGTGCCAGTAGTATCGAAGGTGGGTTGCCGGGTTCACCCCTCCACTTT	CASSIEGGLPGSPLHF
13	-	TRBV21-1	TRBJ2-7	-	TGTGCCAGCCAGGACAGGGGAGAGCACGAGCAGTACTTC	CASQDRGEHEQYF
15	-	TRBV6-5	TRBJ2-1	-	TGTGCCAGCAGGGCCATCGGGAGAACGTACAATGAGCAGTTCTTC	CASRAIGRTYNEQFF
14	-	TRBV19	TRBJ1-2	TRBD1	TGTGCCAGTAGTTCGAGACAGGGGGTTATGGGCTACACCTTC	CASSSRQGVMGYTF
16	-	TRBV9	TRBJ1-5	-	TGTGCCAGCAGCGCTCTTAGGTCGAGGGAGTATCAGCCCCAGCATTTT	CASSALRSREYQPQHF
14	once	TRBV6-5	TRBJ2-3	TRBD2	TGTGCCAGCAGGCCAGCGGGAAGCACAGATACGCAGTATTTT	CASRPAGSTDTQYF
13	once	TRBV6-5	TRBJ2-7	-	TGTGCCAGCAGCAACCCGAGCTCCTACGAGCAGTACTTC	CASSNPSSYEQYF
14	-	TRBV27	TRBJ2-7	TRBD1	TGTGCCAGCCGAACAGGGGTCCATCCATACGAGCAGTACTTC	CASRTGVHPYEQYF
13	-	TRBV29-1	TRBJ2-3	TRBD1	TGCAGCGCCACAGGGGCAGGGACAGATACGCAGTATTTT	CSATGAGTDTQYF
14	-	TRBV4-2	TRBJ2-7	-	TGTGCCAGCAGCCAAGATGAGGGTCGTTACGAGCAGTACTTC	CASSQDEGRYEQYF
15	once	TRBV3-1/TRBV3-2	TRBJ1-6	TRBD1	TGTGCCAGCAGCCGCGGGACAGCGATTAATTCACCCCTCCACTTT	CASSRGTAINSPLHF
16	-	TRBV5-1	TRBJ2-1	-	TGCGCCAGCAGCTTGTCCCGGTCCGGCTCCTACAATGAGCAGTTCTTC	CASSLSRSGSYNEQFF
15	-	TRBV5-1	TRBJ2-5	-	TGCGCCAGCAGCCCAATGGTCGGGGGACAAGAGACCCAGTACTTC	CASSPMVGGQETQYF
14	-	TRBV18	TRBJ2-1	TRBD1	TGTGCCAGCTCAGGACAGGGGTCGTTCAATGAGCAGTTCTTC	CASSGQGSFNEQFF
16	-	TRBV7-3	TRBJ2-1	TRBD2	TGTGCCAGCAGCCTAACTAGCGGGGGGAGGAACAATGAGCAGTTCTTC	CASSLTSGGRNNEQFF
15	-	TRBV7-9	TRBJ2-7	TRBD2	TGTGCCAGCAGCTTAAGCCTAGCGGGAGGCGGCGAGCAGTACTTC	CASSLSLAGGGEQYF
16	few	TRBV7-2	TRBJ2-2	TRBD2	TGTGCCAGCAGCCCTCTAGCGGGGGGTCGGACCGGGGAGCTGTTTTTT	CASSPLAGGRTGELFF
14	-	TRBV15	TRBJ2-7	-	TGTGCCACCAGCAGAGATGCAGGGGACTACGAGCAGTACTTC	CATSRDAGDYEQYF
17	once	TRBV19	TRBJ1-2	-	TGTGCCAGTAGTATCGACCCTCTGAAGCCTTATAACTATGGCTACACTTTC	CASSIDPLKPYNYGYTF
17	-	TRBV5-1	TRBJ2-1	-	TGCGCCAGCAGCTTGTCCGTCGGGAGTCCGCGGGCCGGAGAGCAGTTCTTC	CASSLSVGSPRAGEQFF
14	-	TRBV4-1	TRBJ2-7	-	TGCGCCAGCAGCCAAGGGGGACTGCGCTACGAGCAGTACTTC	CASSQGGLRYEQYF
18	-	TRBV7-3	TRBJ2-2	TRBD2	TGTGCCAGCAGCTTTCCGAGGGAGGGCCAACAGAGCACCGGGGAGCTGTTTTTT	CASSFPREGQQSTGELFF
15	-	TRBV11-1	TRBJ1-3	TRBD1	TGTGCCAGCAGCCAAGGACAGGGCACTGGAAACACCATATATTTT	CASSQGQGTGNTIYF
15	-	TRBV19	TRBJ2-7	-	TGTGCCAGTCGTCCTCCGGGACACAGCTCCTACGAGCAGTACTTC	CASRPPGHSSYEQYF
15	few	TRBV6-5	TRBJ2-1	TRBD2	TGTGCCAGCAGTAGGACTAGCGGAGCCTACAATGAGCAGTTCTTC	CASSRTSGAYNEQFF
15	-	TRBV6-6	TRBJ1-4	TRBD1	TGTGCCAGCAGTCGGACAGGGGGGGTTAATGAAAAACTGTTTTTT	CASSRTGGVNEKLFF
19	once	TRBV5-1	TRBJ2-7	-	TGCGCCAGCAGCTTGGCCCCGGCGTATCAGGGGGGCTATTCCTACGAGCAGTACTTC	CASSLAPAYQGGYSYEQYF
17	-	TRBV24-1	TRBJ2-3	TRBD2	TGTGCCACCAGTGACTCAGGCCCTAGCGGGAGGTGGTATACGCAGTATTTT	CATSDSGPSGRWYTQYF
19	-	TRBV11-2	TRBJ1-1	TRBD1	TGTGCCAGCAGCTTACCGGCCGCAGAGGGGGCTATCATGAACACTGAAGCTTTCTTT	CASSLPAAEGAIMNTEAFF
17	-	TRBV11-3	TRBJ2-1	TRBD2	TGTGCCAGCAGCTCTATATCAGCGGGGGCCTCCTACAATGAGCAGTTCTTC	CASSSISAGASYNEQFF
11	-	TRBV6-2/TRBV6-3	TRBJ1-2	-	TGTGCCAGCAGTTGGGCCTATGGCTACACCTTC	CASSWAYGYTF
12	-	TRBV5-6	TRBJ1-6	-	TGTGCCAGCAGCTTGGGCAGTTCACCCCTCCACTTT	CASSLGSSPLHF